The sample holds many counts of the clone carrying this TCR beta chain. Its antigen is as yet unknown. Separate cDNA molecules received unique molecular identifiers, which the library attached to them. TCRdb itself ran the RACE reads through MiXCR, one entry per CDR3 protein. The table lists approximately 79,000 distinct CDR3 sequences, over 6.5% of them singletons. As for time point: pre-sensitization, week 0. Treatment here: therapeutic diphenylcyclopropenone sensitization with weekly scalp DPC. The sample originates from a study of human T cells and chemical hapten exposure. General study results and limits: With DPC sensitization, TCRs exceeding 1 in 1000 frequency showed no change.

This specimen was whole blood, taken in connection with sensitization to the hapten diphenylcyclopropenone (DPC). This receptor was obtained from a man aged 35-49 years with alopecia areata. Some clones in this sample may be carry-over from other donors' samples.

CDR3 residues: CASSPGATPTDTQYF. DNA of the CDR3: TGTGCCAGCAGCCCAGGAGCGACGCCCACAGATACGCAGTATTTT. This chain joins TRBV11-2 and TRBJ2-3; D unresolved. The CDR3 length is 15 residues. The ends were cut back, 5 bases at V and 2 bases at J, with 14 bases in the middle. Looked up from germline, CDR1 is SGHAT and CDR2 is FQNNGV.